This TCR beta chain was sequenced during a study of chemoradiotherapy in HPV16-positive cancers. This clone was detected only a few times. What it binds is not known. Overall study findings and caveats: Functional assays defining HPV-specific T cells used only a couple of HPV16-positive patients.

The germline V gene encodes CDR1 SNHLY and CDR2 FYNNEI. CDR3 length: 13 residues. V was shortened by 10 bases and J by 8 bases, with 17 bases between the two germline ends. Method: immunoSEQ multiplex PCR; TCRdb's copy keeps in-frame clones and lacks some. The table has a few thousand clones, 75% to 90% seen once; the top ten hold 2.5% to 3%. Sequenced here: tumor tissue, sampled from a patient who underwent chemoradiotherapy. The chain has TRBV2 and TRBJ1-4, with D possibly matching TRBD1 (6 bases). This TCR came from a human donor with HPV-associated anogenital cancer. The DNA for the CDR3 is TGTGCCACAACCAAAGCAGGGGAAGAAAAACTGTTTTTT. Its translation is CATTKAGEEKLFF.